The present T cell receptor (beta chain) was sequenced within a study of blood T cell repertoires in COVID-19. The overall study: Sites in the United States, Italy and Spain provided acute and convalescent COVID-19 samples. The cDNA or gDNA used as material had been derived from T cells, B-cell-depleted T cells, or PBMCs.

In the original processing: How many nucleated cells were present was estimated from reference gene primer amplification. TCRdb's copy holds only in-frame clones and misses some; the assay was immunoSEQ multiplex PCR. Clone size and the V and J calls come from that table; the DNA yielded D and trimming. Found here are about 120,000 clones, over 65% of them singletons; the top ten hold roughly 3.9%. In germline, CDR1 is SGHTA, CDR2 FQGNSA. Trimming removed 5 bases from V and 6 bases from J; junction bases left unmatched: 10. The CDR3 has 15 amino acids. This sequence joins TRBV7-2 and TRBJ2-3; 8 nucleotides align to TRBD1. The receptor was isolated from a man aged 55 to 70 with acute or convalescent COVID-19. Sequencing used peripheral blood. CDR3 nucleotide sequence: TGTGCCAGCAGCCGCCTCGGACAGGGCGGCGATACGCAGTATTTT. Amino acids: CASSRLGQGGDTQYF.